Described below is a single T cell receptor beta chain sequence and its context. The data derive from a study of blood T cell repertoires in COVID-19. In the original processing: Cell counts per sample came from amplifying reference gene primers. TCRdb's copy holds only in-frame clones and misses some; the assay was immunoSEQ multiplex PCR. That table is the source of V, J and clone size, and D and trimming were worked out from the DNA. The data contain 110,000 to 150,000 clones, 88% of them singletons. Germline V lookup: CDR1 LNHDA, CDR2 SQIVND (reference sequence). The CDR3 totals 14 residues. The junction had 5 bases not matched to a gene; V was cut back by 5 bases and J by 2 bases.

The chain has TRBV19 and TRBJ1-2; the match to TRBD1 covers 7 bases. The sequence was obtained from a man aged 65-85 years with acute or convalescent COVID-19. Sequencing used peripheral blood. CDR3 in amino acids: CASSAGGANYGYTF. CDR3 nucleotide sequence: TGTGCCAGTAGTGCAGGGGGTGCGAACTATGGCTACACCTTC. The entire variable domain, with the rest obtained from reference TRBV19 and TRBJ1-2, is as follows: DGGITQSPKYLFRKEGQNVTLSCEQNLNHDAMYWYRQDPGQGLRLIYYSQIVNDFQKGDIAEGYSVSREKKESFPLTVTSAQKNPTAFYLCASSAGGANYGYTFGSGTRLTVV.